This entry lists 7 T cell receptor beta chains sequenced from one sample in a study of blood T cell repertoires in COVID-19. Repertoires were generated with immunoSEQ multiplex PCR, while TCRdb's copy carries only in-frame clones and drops some. This repertoire shows some 180,000 clones, approximately 89% found once; its top ten account for less than 9%. Sequenced input: peripheral blood. The receptors were gathered from a woman aged 55-69 years with acute or convalescent COVID-19.

V usage is TRBV6-5 and J usage is TRBJ2-3; a possible D gene is TRBD2 (6 bases). V lost 6 bases and J 5 bases, leaving 21 bases between the germline ends. This CDR3 is built from 16 residues. CDR1 and CDR2 from the germline V gene are MNHEY and SVGAGI. The CDR3 here is CASSYLASTGGDTQYF. CDR3 in DNA: TGTGCCAGCAGCTACCTAGCGAGTACCGGGGGAGATACGCAGTATTTT.

The J gene is TRBJ2-7, the V gene TRBV19, with D possibly being TRBD2 (6 bases). V gave up 4 bases and J gave up 2 bases, with 12 bases separating them. There are 14 residues in the CDR3. The V gene's germline CDR1 is LNHDA and CDR2 SQIVND (reference sequence). CDR3 region: CASSKATSPYEQYF. The DNA for the CDR3 is TGTGCCAGTAGTAAGGCAACTAGCCCCTACGAGCAGTACTTC. The full variable domain, in which reference TRBV19 and TRBJ2-7 provide the parts outside the CDR3, is DGGITQSPKYLFRKEGQNVTLSCEQNLNHDAMYWYRQDPGQGLRLIYYSQIVNDFQKGDIAEGYSVSREKKESFPLTVTSAQKNPTAFYLCASSKATSPYEQYFGPGTRLTVT.

The rearrangement uses TRBV5-4 and TRBJ1-6; D is uncertain. The CDR3 contains 14 residues. V was pared by 2 bases and J by 5 bases, with 8 bases between. CDR1 is SGHNT, CDR2 YYREEE, per germline (reference sequence). The CDR3 DNA is TGTGCCAGCAGCTTACGCGGTAATAATTCACCCCTCCACTTT. This translates into CASSLRGNNSPLHF.

The chain links TRBV5-4 to TRBJ2-1; tentative D call: TRBD1 (5 bases). V was cut by 0 bases and J by 7 bases, with 8 bases left in between. Germline V CDR1 and CDR2: SGHNT, YYREEE (reference sequence). The CDR3 is made up of 13 amino acids. CDR3 region: CASSLVGANEQFF. The CDR3 bases are TGTGCCAGCAGCTTGGTAGGGGCGAATGAGCAGTTCTTC. Filled out from reference TRBV5-4 and TRBJ2-1, the complete variable domain reads ETGVTQSPTHLIKTRGQQVTLRCSSQSGHNTVSWYQQALGQGPQFIFQYYREEENGRGNFPPRFSGLQFPNYSSELNVNALELDDSALYLCASSLVGANEQFFGPGTRLTVL.

CDR3 protein: CASSPGRGANTEAFF. Here the CDR3 DNA reads TGTGCCAGCAGCCCGGGGAGGGGGGCGAACACTGAAGCTTTCTTT. The chain uses TRBV27 and TRBJ1-1; a possible D gene is TRBD1 (6 bases). CDR3 length: 15 amino acids. V was clipped by 6 bases and J by 1 base, with 15 bases between them. Germline V gene sequence: CDR1 MNHEY, CDR2 SMNVEV (reference sequence).

This sequence joins TRBV12-5 and TRBJ2-3; D may be TRBD2 (6 bases). The germline gives CDR1 LGHNT, CDR2 FRNRAP. The V and J ends lost 6 bases and 0 bases respectively, with 10 bases between them. This CDR3 is 14 amino acids long. CDR3 DNA sequence: TGTGCTAGTGGCCTCGGGACTAGCACAGATACGCAGTATTTT. This sequence encodes CASGLGTSTDTQYF.

This clone showed up just once. The V call is TRBV29-1, the J call TRBJ2-1; 7 bases map to TRBD1. The CDR3 is 14 amino acids. J was trimmed by 0 bases and V by 6 bases; bases with no gene match: 5. Looked up from germline, CDR1 is SQVTM and CDR2 is ANQGSEA. CDR3 in amino acids: CSVVGDSSYNEQFF. The DNA of the CDR3 is TGCAGCGTAGTAGGGGACAGCTCCTACAATGAGCAGTTCTTC.